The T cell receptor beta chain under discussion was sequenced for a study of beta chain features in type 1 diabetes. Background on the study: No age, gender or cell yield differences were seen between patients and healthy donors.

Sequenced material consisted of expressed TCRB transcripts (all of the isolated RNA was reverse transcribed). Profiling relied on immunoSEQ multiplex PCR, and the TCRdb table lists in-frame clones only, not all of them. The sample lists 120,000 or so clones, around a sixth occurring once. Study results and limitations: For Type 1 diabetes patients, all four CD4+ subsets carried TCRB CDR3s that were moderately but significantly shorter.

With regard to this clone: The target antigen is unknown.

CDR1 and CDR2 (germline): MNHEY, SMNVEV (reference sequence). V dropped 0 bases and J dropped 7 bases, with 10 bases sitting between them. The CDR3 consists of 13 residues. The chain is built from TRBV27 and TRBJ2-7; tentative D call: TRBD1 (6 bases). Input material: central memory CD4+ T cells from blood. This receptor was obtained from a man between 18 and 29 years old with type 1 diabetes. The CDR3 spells CASSLSGAWEQYF. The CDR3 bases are TGTGCCAGCAGTTTATCGGGGGCATGGGAGCAGTACTTC.